These 4 T cell receptor beta chains came from one sample sequenced in a study of regulatory T cells in long-lasting Graves disease. Time point indicated: persistent/refractory GD, antithyroid drugs over 5 years with positive TRAb. The authors made the TCR library using RNA they extracted from PBMCs. According to the study, TCR beta libraries were built with iRepertoire HTBI primers and CDR3-region Arm-PCR. TCRdb used MiXCR to reprocess the multiplex PCR reads, holding one entry per CDR3 protein. The sample shows 500,000 to 700,000 distinct CDR3 sequences, around 30% of them seen only once. The material was peripheral blood mononuclear cells (PBMCs), obtained when the disease was refractory, from a patient treated with antithyroid drugs. All receptors come from a female donor with Graves disease.

This clonotype was found a few times. This chain uses TRBV27 with TRBJ2-1; D unresolved. This CDR3 contains 13 residues. The germline gives CDR1 MNHEY, CDR2 SMNVEV (reference sequence). The germline V and J ends were trimmed by 3 bases and 0 bases, with 3 bases remaining between them. For the CDR3, the DNA is TGTGCCAGCAGTTTGGTCTCCTACAATGAGCAGTTCTTC. The encoded protein is CASSLVSYNEQFF.

There are a few counts of this clonotype. The CDR3 region has the DNA TGTGCCAGTTCTAAGGACAGTTCAAACACTGAAGCTTTCTTT. This codes for CASSKDSSNTEAFF. The chain joins TRBV18 to TRBJ1-1; D is possibly TRBD1 (6 bases). Germline CDR1 and CDR2: KGHSH and LQKENI. V lost 9 bases, J lost 2 bases, and 16 bases lay in between. The CDR3 has 14 amino acids.

The sample holds a few counts of this clonotype. The chain combines TRBV28 with TRBJ1-4; tentatively, D is TRBD1 (5 bases). CDR3 length: 14 residues. Per germline, CDR1 MDHEN and CDR2 SYDVKM. The ends were cut back, 6 bases at V and 4 bases at J, with 12 bases in the middle. The CDR3 sequence is CASSPDSGNEKLFF. In DNA, the CDR3 is TGTGCCAGCAGCCCCGACAGTGGTAATGAAAAACTGTTTTTT.

The CDR3 sequence: CASIRETRNTEAFF. The CDR3 nucleotides read TGTGCCAGTATAAGGGAGACCCGGAACACTGAAGCTTTCTTT. This rearrangement joins TRBV19 to TRBJ1-1, with D uncertain. CDR3 length equals 14 residues. The germline V and J ends were trimmed by 7 bases and 1 base, with 13 bases remaining between them. Germline V CDR1 and CDR2: LNHDA, SQIVND (reference sequence).